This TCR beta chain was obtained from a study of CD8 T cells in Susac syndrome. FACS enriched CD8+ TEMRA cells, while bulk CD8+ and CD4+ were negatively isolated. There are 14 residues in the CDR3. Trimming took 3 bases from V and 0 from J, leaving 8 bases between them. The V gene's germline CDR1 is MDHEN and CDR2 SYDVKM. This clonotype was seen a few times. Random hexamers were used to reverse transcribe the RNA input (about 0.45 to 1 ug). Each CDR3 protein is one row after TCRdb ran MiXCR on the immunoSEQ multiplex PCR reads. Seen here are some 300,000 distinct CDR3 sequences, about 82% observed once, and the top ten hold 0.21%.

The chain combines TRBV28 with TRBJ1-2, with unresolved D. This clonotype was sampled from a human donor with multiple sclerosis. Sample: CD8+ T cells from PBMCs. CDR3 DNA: TGTGCCAGCAGTTTCGTCAACTCTAACTATGGCTACACCTTC. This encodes CASSFVNSNYGYTF.